Below, 10 T cell receptor beta chains from the same sample are listed, as sequenced in a study of Graves' ophthalmopathy and Graves' hyperthyroidism (dated by TCRdb to the late 2010s). For sequencing, an Illumina HiSeq 2000 was employed. For repertoire sequencing, TCR beta CDR3 regions were amplified from RNA transcripts. The first round of RT-PCR was done with HTBI primers and the Qiagen OneStep RT-PCR kit, and was followed by a second round of multiplex PCR, then size selection and purification. TCRdb itself trimmed the public reads at Q25 with fastp, ran MiXCR and retained productive beta chains. Entries that share a CDR3 protein sequence are merged under the most common genes and DNA. The sample table lists hundreds of thousands of distinct CDR3 sequences, around 50% of them with a count of one. 40% to 55% of the sample is taken by the ten largest. The material sequenced was peripheral blood. These TCRs come from an adult man with Graves' ophthalmopathy.

V is TRBV7-2 and J is TRBJ1-2; D is unclear. This CDR3 is built from 13 residues. CDR1 is SGHTA and CDR2 is FQGNSA in the germline V gene. Trimming cost V 2 bases and J 4 bases, with 8 bases left between them. CDR3 region: CASSLKGSYGYTF. The DNA of the CDR3 is TGTGCCAGCAGCTTAAAGGGATCCTATGGCTACACCTTC.

The chain couples TRBV7-2 to TRBJ2-5; the D gene is possibly TRBD2 (6 bases). V was pared by 2 bases and J by 5 bases, with 12 bases between. The V gene's germline CDR1 is SGHTA and CDR2 FQGNSA. This CDR3 contains 14 residues. DNA for the CDR3: TGTGCCAGCAGCTTACACGGGAGTACCGAGACCCAGTACTTC. Encoded protein: CASSLHGSTETQYF.

On this clonotype itself: Relative to the germline gene, one junction end is altered; a read error may explain this. This chain joins TRBV4-1 and TRBJ1-5; TRBD1 agrees at 9 bases. This CDR3 contains 15 residues. The germline CDR1 and CDR2 sequences are MGHRA and YSYEKL. The DNA for the CDR3 is TGTGCCAGCAGCCAAGATGTGACAGGGGGGTGGCCCCAGCATTTT. This codes for CASSQDVTGGWPQHF.

Notes on this clonotype: One end of the junction varies from germline; a read error may be responsible. This chain joins TRBV9 and TRBJ1-6; 10 bases line up with TRBD1. The CDR3 is 16 amino acids. Germline V gene lookup returns CDR1 SGDLS and CDR2 YYNGEE. CDR3 in amino acids: CASSRWDRGSNSPLHF. The CDR3 DNA sequence: TGCGCCAGCAGCCGCTGGGACAGGGGCTCGAATTCACCCCTCCACTTT. Using reference TRBV9 and TRBJ1-6 for the parts outside the CDR3, the full variable domain is DSGVTQTPKHLITATGQRVTLRCSPRSGDLSVYWYQQSLDQGLQFLIQYYNGEERAKGNILERFSAQQFPDLHSELNLSSLELGDSALYFCASSRWDRGSNSPLHFGNGTRLTVT.

This clonotype has more than one count but fewer than ten. The chain uses TRBV12-3 or TRBV12-4 and TRBJ1-1; D not resolved. This CDR3 is 14 amino acids long. Trimming pared 5 bases from V and 4 bases from J, leaving 14 bases between. CDR3: CASSLRAPSTEAFF. CDR3 bases: TGTGCCAGCAGTCTACGAGCCCCGAGCACTGAAGCTTTCTTT.

This rearrangement joins TRBV5-6 to TRBJ2-5; 10 nucleotides line up with TRBD2. The V gene's germline CDR1 is SGHDT and CDR2 YYEEEE. This CDR3 region has 15 residues. The junction had 3 bases not matched to a gene; V was cut back by 3 bases and J by 1 base. The chain's CDR3 is CASSWGLAFQETQYF. The CDR3 nucleotides read TGTGCCAGCAGCTGGGGACTAGCGTTCCAAGAGACCCAGTACTTC.

The chain has TRBV29-1 and TRBJ1-1; D call uncertain. The V end lost 1 base, the J end lost 3 bases, and 3 bases lay between the germline ends. This CDR3 spans 11 amino acids. Germline V gene sequence: CDR1 SQVTM, CDR2 ANQGSEA. CDR3 in DNA: TGCAGCGTTGAAGGGTACACTGAAGCTTTCTTT. Protein: CSVEGYTEAFF.

This clonotype was picked up one time. This chain connects TRBV7-9 to TRBJ2-7; D gene ambiguous. Trimming removed 5 bases from V and 1 base from J, with 6 bases in between. CDR3 length: 12 amino acids. Germline V CDR1 and CDR2: SEHNR, FQNEAQ (reference sequence). The CDR3 DNA reads TGTGCCAGCAGCGTAGGGTCCTACGAGCAGTACTTC. Protein product: CASSVGSYEQYF.

This chain uses TRBV2 with TRBJ1-5; maybe TRBD1 (5 bases). Germline CDR1 and CDR2: SNHLY and FYNNEI. The CDR3 loop spans 15 amino acids. V lost 3 bases and J 6 bases, leaving 15 bases between the germline ends. Written as DNA, the CDR3 is TGTGCCAGCAGTGATCTTCTAGGGGCAGCTCAGCCCCAGCATTTT. Protein product: CASSDLLGAAQPQHF.

The chain carries TRBV6-1 and TRBJ2-7; D gene uncertain. The CDR3 has 13 amino acids. V shed 5 bases and J shed 3 bases, with 11 bases lying between them. Germline-derived CDR1 and CDR2 are MNHNS and SASEGT. DNA of the CDR3: TGTGCCAGCAGTCATACCCCACGCTACGAGCAGTACTTC. Amino acids: CASSHTPRYEQYF.